This TCR beta chain emerged from a study of T cell responses to AZD1222 COVID-19 vaccine. Profiling relied on immunoSEQ multiplex PCR, and the TCRdb table lists in-frame clones only, not all of them. Of about 150,000 clones detected, approximately 90% appear once; the ten largest clones hold 1.5%. There are 11 residues in the CDR3. Germline assignment: CDR1 SGHRS and CDR2 YFSETQ. V was trimmed by 5 bases and J by 6 bases, leaving 8 bases between them. The sample consisted of peripheral blood, taken 28 days after the second AZD1222 dose. This sequence originates from an adult who received the AZD1222 COVID-19 vaccine. V and J are TRBV5-1 and TRBJ1-2; no clear D gene. This CDR3 reads CASRKGDGYTF. CDR3 coding DNA: TGCGCCAGCAGGAAAGGCGATGGCTACACCTTC.